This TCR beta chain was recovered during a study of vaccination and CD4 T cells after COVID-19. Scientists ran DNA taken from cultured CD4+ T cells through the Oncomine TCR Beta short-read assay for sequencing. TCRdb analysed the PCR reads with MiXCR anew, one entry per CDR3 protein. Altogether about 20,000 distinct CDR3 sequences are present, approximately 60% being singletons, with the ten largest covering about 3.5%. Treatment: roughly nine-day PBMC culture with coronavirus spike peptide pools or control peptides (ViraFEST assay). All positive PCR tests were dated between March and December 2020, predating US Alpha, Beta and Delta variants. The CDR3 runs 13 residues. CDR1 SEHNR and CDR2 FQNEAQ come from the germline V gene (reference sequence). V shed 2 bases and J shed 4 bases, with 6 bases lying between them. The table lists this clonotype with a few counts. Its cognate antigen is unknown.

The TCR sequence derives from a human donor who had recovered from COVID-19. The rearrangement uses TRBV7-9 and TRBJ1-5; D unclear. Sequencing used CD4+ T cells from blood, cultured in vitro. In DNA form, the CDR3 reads TGTGCCAGCAGCTTAACGATGAATCAGCCCCAGCATTTT. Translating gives CASSLTMNQPQHF.